The 8 T cell receptor beta chains below were found in one sample sequenced in a study of cytomegalovirus exposure and HLA in healthy donors. Clones were read by immunoSEQ multiplex PCR, and TCRdb kept only the in-frame ones, dropping some. The repertoire has fewer than 120,000 clones, roughly 90% of them found once; the top ten carry under 2%. Material for sequencing was PBMCs. The receptor source for this set is a woman in her late teens or twenties in good health and CMV-seronegative.

In its sample, this clone was seen once. V and J are TRBV11-1 and TRBJ2-5; 11 bases fit TRBD1. J gave up 5 bases and V 8 bases, and 7 bases lay outside the gene matches. The CDR3 has 14 residues. CDR1 and CDR2 from the germline V gene are SGHAT and FQDESV (reference sequence). The CDR3 sequence: CASGRDRGRETQYF. The CDR3 DNA reads as TGTGCCAGCGGACGGGACAGGGGGAGGGAGACCCAGTACTTC.

The chain has TRBV27 and TRBJ2-3; TRBD1 matches at 7 bases. Germline V gene data show CDR1 as MNHEY and CDR2 as SMNVEV (reference sequence). J lost 5 bases, V lost 3 bases, and 8 bases had no gene match. This CDR3 has 15 residues. The CDR3, as DNA: TGTGCCAGCAGTTTTGGGACAGCCGGTGGAGATACGCAGTATTTT. It codes for CASSFGTAGGDTQYF.

The rearrangement links TRBV7-2 to TRBJ2-3; D perhaps matches TRBD2 (6 bases). The V gene lost 3 bases and the J gene lost 5 bases, with 9 bases spanning the gap. This CDR3 region has 13 residues. Germline V gene sequence: CDR1 SGHTA, CDR2 FQGNSA. In DNA, the CDR3 is TGTGCCAGCAGCTTTCAGGAGGGAGATACGCAGTATTTT. It specifies CASSFQEGDTQYF.

The gene calls are TRBV5-1 and TRBJ2-3; the D gene is possibly TRBD1 (5 bases). V shed 0 bases and J shed 6 bases, with 17 bases lying between them. CDR3 length: 16 residues. Looked up from germline, CDR1 is SGHRS and CDR2 is YFSETQ. The chain's CDR3 is CASSLGTSVGVDTQYF. The CDR3 DNA reads as TGCGCCAGCAGCTTGGGGACATCGGTAGGGGTGGATACGCAGTATTTT.

This sequence joins TRBV30 and TRBJ1-1; D is uncertain. This CDR3 comprises 12 residues. Trimming shortened V by 0 bases and J by 8 bases, and 10 bases separated the two germline ends. Germline CDR1 reads GTSNPN; CDR2 reads SVGIG (reference sequence). The CDR3 loop reads CAWSVSETEAFF. CDR3 DNA: TGTGCCTGGAGTGTAAGTGAGACAGAAGCTTTCTTT.

This clone has a handful of counts. The V gene is TRBV12-5, the J gene TRBJ2-1, with D uncertain. The V end lost 1 base, the J end lost 4 bases, and 5 bases lay between the germline ends. CDR3 length: 13 amino acids. Germline assignment: CDR1 LGHNT and CDR2 FRNRAP. The CDR3 bases are TGTGCTAGTGGTTTGGGGCAGTACAATGAGCAGTTCTTC. It yields the protein CASGLGQYNEQFF.

The chain combines TRBV7-9 with TRBJ2-2; tentatively, D is TRBD2 (6 bases). CDR1 SEHNR and CDR2 FQNEAQ come from the germline V gene (reference sequence). V lost 6 bases and J 2 bases, leaving 19 bases between the germline ends. This CDR3 comprises 17 residues. Written as DNA, the CDR3 is TGTGCCAGCAGAAAGCGGGCAGGCCCCCTCAACACCGGGGAGCTGTTTTTT. Translation gives CASRKRAGPLNTGELFF.

The CDR3 DNA reads as TGTGCCAGCAGCGTAGGGGCAGGGGTACCTAACGAGCAGTACTTC. Translated: CASSVGAGVPNEQYF. V is TRBV9 and J is TRBJ2-7; D might be TRBD1 (6 bases). Germline V gives CDR1 SGDLS, CDR2 YYNGEE. The CDR3 spans 15 residues. V was shortened by 0 bases and J by 5 bases, with 15 bases between the two germline ends.